This TCR beta chain was recorded in a study of cytomegalovirus exposure and HLA in healthy donors. Germline-derived CDR1 and CDR2 are SEHNR and FQNEAQ (reference sequence). The CDR3 extends over 16 amino acids. V was pared by 3 bases and J by 4 bases, with 10 bases of the junction left unmatched. The primer mix had 60 Vbeta and 13 Jbeta primers. Profiled with immunoSEQ multiplex PCR; TCRdb holds only in-frame clones, not every one. The sample consists of approximately 150,000 clones, roughly 80% of them appearing once. The sequenced sample was PBMCs. J is TRBJ2-7 and V is TRBV7-9, with TRBD2 identical over 9 bases. The clonotype was recovered from a woman between 25 and 40 years old in good health and CMV-seronegative. This chain's CDR3 is CASSLVAGVYGYEQYF. CDR3 in DNA: TGTGCCAGCAGCTTGGTAGCGGGAGTGTATGGATACGAGCAGTACTTC.